This TCR beta chain was identified during a study of metastatic and nonmetastatic thyroid tumors. The overall study: Repertoire comparisons spanned blood and tumor or nodule tissue from malignant and benign thyroid patients. Study results and limitations: Compared with benign nodules, malignant thyroid tumors were reported to have significantly higher TCR beta diversity in both blood and tumor.

Original handling: The study built a papillary thyroid cancer distant-metastasis classifier from CDR3 differences across clinicopathological groups. TCRdb re-called the PCR reads with MiXCR. V and J calls and clone size were set by TCRdb, not the authors. The sample records 70,000 or so clones, approximately 15% being singletons. This CDR3 has 16 residues. Germline values: CDR1 LNHDA, CDR2 SQIVND (reference sequence). The V end was cut by 6 bases, the J end by 0 bases, with 15 bases between. This clone was seen a handful of times. The antigen is unknown. This could be a read error, since a much larger clone is one nucleotide away. Different DNA sequences within this sample yield the same CDR3. No treatment of any kind had been given to any patient before thyroid surgery.

V is TRBV19 and J is TRBJ2-1, with D possibly called TRBD1 or TRBD2 (6 bases each). The sequence was collected from a male donor with papillary thyroid cancer or a benign thyroid nodule (not recorded which). Some clones in this sample may be carry-over from other donors' samples. Sequenced sample: blood. The DNA of the CDR3 is TGTGCCAGTAGCATAAAAGGGGGGAGCTCCTACAATGAGCAGTTCTTC. As protein: CASSIKGGSSYNEQFF.